The 14 T cell receptor beta chains below all came from one sample that was sequenced in a study of blood T cell repertoires in COVID-19. Some clones are missing from TCRdb's copy, which holds only in-frame ones; the method was immunoSEQ multiplex PCR. The sample yields 120,000 or so clones, around 83% seen once. Sample: PBMCs or T cells enriched from blood (not recorded which). Receptor source: a woman aged 25-40 years who had recovered from COVID-19.

The CDR3: CAGPGRVNYGYTF. DNA of the CDR3: TGTGCCGGACCAGGGAGGGTTAACTATGGCTACACCTTC. The chain links TRBV9 to TRBJ1-2; a weak D match, TRBD1 (5 bases). This CDR3 comprises 13 residues. Trimming removed 10 bases at V and 1 base at J, with 14 bases between. From germline, CDR1 is SGDLS and CDR2 YYNGEE.

In its sample, this clone was seen a few times. The chain is built from TRBV4-3 and TRBJ2-3; a weak D match, TRBD2 (6 bases). Germline V CDR1 and CDR2: LGHNA, YSLEER. This CDR3 spans 15 amino acids. Trimming took off 4 bases at V and 2 bases at J, with 13 bases between the two ends. CDR3 amino acids: CASSPSAGPTDTQYF. In nucleotides, the CDR3 is TGCGCCAGCAGCCCCTCGGCGGGGCCCACAGATACGCAGTATTTT.

The chain uses TRBV9 and TRBJ2-7, with D maybe TRBD2 (6 bases). The CDR3 covers 14 residues. The V end lost 8 bases, the J end lost 2 bases, and 17 bases lay between the germline ends. Looked up from germline, CDR1 is SGDLS and CDR2 is YYNGEE. DNA for the CDR3: TGTGCCAGAGGAACGGGGGACGGTCCCTACGAGCAGTACTTC. Translated, it gives CARGTGDGPYEQYF.

This CDR3 is CASIPVPVYEQYF. The CDR3 DNA is TGCGCCAGCATCCCCGTTCCCGTCTACGAGCAGTACTTC. This chain uses TRBV10-1 with TRBJ2-7; D gene ambiguous. Looked up from germline, CDR1 is WNHNN and CDR2 is SYGVQD (reference sequence). The CDR3 runs to 13 residues. Trimming pared 7 bases from V and 3 bases from J, leaving 13 bases between.

The chain combines TRBV5-5 with TRBJ1-6; D is uncertain. Germline CDR1 reads SGHKS; CDR2 reads YYEKEE (reference sequence). The CDR3 consists of 14 residues. Trimming took 4 bases from V and 9 from J, leaving 14 bases between them. CDR3 bases: TGTGCCAGCAGCCTGGGGTCCGGGATTTCACCCCTCCACTTT. Encoded protein: CASSLGSGISPLHF.

This clone was seen just once. This chain links TRBV30 with TRBJ1-2, with D possibly being TRBD1 (5 bases). V lost 2 bases to trimming and J lost 4 bases, with 14 bases between them. The CDR3 has 14 residues. Per the germline V gene, CDR1 is GTSNPN and CDR2 is SVGIG (reference sequence). The CDR3 bases are TGTGCCTGGAGTAGCCGGTGGGGGGGCTATGGCTACACCTTC. Residues: CAWSSRWGGYGYTF.

The chain joins TRBV7-9 to TRBJ2-7; 15 nucleotides align to TRBD2. V lost 4 bases and J lost 7; bases outside the gene matches: 8. CDR3 length: 16 amino acids. Germline CDR1 reads SEHNR; CDR2 reads FQNEAQ (reference sequence). CDR3 DNA: TGTGCCAGCAGCTCCCCTGTGGGGACTAGCGGGAGGGAGCAGTACTTC. Residues: CASSSPVGTSGREQYF.

The chain has TRBV3-1 (or the pseudogene TRBV3-2) and TRBJ2-3; no firm D call. V lost 1 base and J lost 2, with 10 bases in between. The CDR3 has 15 residues. Germline V CDR1 and CDR2: LGHDT, YNNKEL (reference sequence). CDR3 residues: CASSQGPLNTDTQYF. DNA for the CDR3: TGTGCCAGCAGCCAAGGTCCTCTAAACACAGATACGCAGTATTTT.

CDR3: CASSERGPPRDTQYF. DNA of the CDR3: TGTGCCAGCAGTGAACGCGGGCCCCCTAGGGATACGCAGTATTTT. This rearrangement joins TRBV25-1 to TRBJ2-3, with D possibly being TRBD2 (5 bases). Germline values: CDR1 MGHDK, CDR2 SYGVNS. There are 15 residues in the CDR3. V was cut by 2 bases and J by 6 bases, with 15 bases left in between.

This clone was counted once. CDR3 amino acids: CAWSRGRNTEAFF. CDR3 bases: TGTGCCTGGAGCCGGGGAAGGAACACTGAAGCTTTCTTT. The chain employs TRBV30 and TRBJ1-1; D remains ambiguous. V was shortened by 3 bases and J by 1 base, with 9 bases between the two germline ends. CDR3 length equals 13 residues. Germline V lookup: CDR1 GTSNPN, CDR2 SVGIG (reference sequence). The entire variable domain, with the rest obtained from reference TRBV30 and TRBJ1-1, is as follows: SQTIHQWPATLVQPVGSPLSLECTVEGTSNPNLYWYRQAAGRGLQLLFYSVGIGQISSEVPQNLSASRPQDRQFILSSKKLLLSDSGFYLCAWSRGRNTEAFFGQGTRLTVV.

The chain uses TRBV28 and TRBJ2-7; 9 positions match TRBD2. The trim removed 7 bases at V and 1 base at J, leaving 8 bases unmatched. In germline, CDR1 is MDHEN, CDR2 SYDVKM. There are 15 residues in the CDR3. CDR3 DNA: TGTGCCAGCAATCGTGGTAGCGGGGGTTCCTACGAGCAGTACTTC. This encodes CASNRGSGGSYEQYF.

The rearrangement uses TRBV13 and TRBJ2-2; 8 nucleotides line up with TRBD2. This CDR3 region has 17 residues. V lost 6 bases to trimming and J lost 1 base; unmatched junction nucleotides: 10. Germline V lookup: CDR1 PRHDT, CDR2 FYEKMQ (reference sequence). In nucleotides, the CDR3 is TGTGCCAGCAGGCCCGTCATCCTAGCGGGGAACACCGGGGAGCTGTTTTTT. It yields the protein CASRPVILAGNTGELFF.

The chain employs TRBV14 and TRBJ2-3; 9 bases agree with TRBD2. The CDR3 is 18 residues long. The germline CDR1 and CDR2 sequences are SGHDN and FVKESK. The V segment lost 0 bases and the J segment 2 bases; nucleotides outside the gene matches: 9. The CDR3 protein is CASSQETALAGPTDTQYF. The CDR3 bases are TGTGCCAGCAGCCAAGAAACGGCGCTAGCGGGACCCACAGATACGCAGTATTTT.

The rearrangement uses TRBV30 and TRBJ1-4; 7 bases align to TRBD1. The length of the CDR3 is 13 residues. Per the germline V gene, CDR1 is GTSNPN and CDR2 is SVGIG (reference sequence). V shed 0 bases, J shed 7 bases, and the junction held 2 bases outside the gene matches. The CDR3 sequence: CAWSVGGGEKLFF. DNA for the CDR3: TGTGCCTGGAGTGTAGGGGGCGGTGAAAAACTGTTTTTT.